These 32 T cell receptor beta chains share one sample of origin, sequenced in a study of OX40 agonist ivuxolimab in advanced cancers. The protocol was immunoSEQ multiplex PCR, while the TCRdb copy is restricted to in-frame clones and leaves out a portion. The profile shows 60,000 to 85,000 clones, 70% to 80% of them singletons. The material was CD4+ or CD8+ T cells sorted from blood, obtained in a trial of the OX40 agonist ivuxolimab. These receptors were collected from an adult with an advanced solid tumor such as melanoma, head and neck, liver or kidney cancer.

The chain combines TRBV9 with TRBJ2-5, with 7 bases matching TRBD1. Germline trimming cut 2 bases from V and 2 bases from J; bases unmatched to any gene: 3. Germline loops: CDR1 SGDLS, CDR2 YYNGEE. This CDR3 has 14 residues. Here the CDR3 reads CASSVGTVQETQYF. CDR3 nucleotide sequence: TGTGCCAGCAGCGTTGGGACAGTGCAAGAGACCCAGTACTTC.

In DNA, the CDR3 is TGCAGCGTATACACTGGGGCAGTGGAGACCCAGTACTTC. Translation gives CSVYTGAVETQYF. The V gene is TRBV29-1, the J gene TRBJ2-5; possibly TRBD1 for D (5 bases). From germline, CDR1 is SQVTM and CDR2 ANQGSEA. The V and J ends lost 6 bases and 5 bases respectively, with 16 bases between them. The CDR3 consists of 13 residues.

The V call is TRBV6-6, the J call TRBJ1-4; TRBD1 aligns across 8 bases. Germline-derived CDR1 and CDR2 are MNHNY and SVGAGI (reference sequence). The junction had 8 bases not matched to a gene; V was cut back by 0 bases and J by 8 bases. This CDR3 is 16 amino acids long. CDR3 bases: TGTGCCAGCAGTTACTCAAGACAGGGGTTTGAGGAAAAACTGTTTTTT. Translated, it gives CASSYSRQGFEEKLFF.

V usage is TRBV4-2 and J usage is TRBJ1-6, with 8 bases lining up with TRBD1. This CDR3 contains 16 residues. The V gene's germline CDR1 is LGHNA and CDR2 YNFKEQ. V was clipped by 4 bases and J by 12 bases; unmatched bases: 14. In nucleotides, the CDR3 is TGTGCCAGCAGCCGCAGTGGGACAGGACAACGGGTACCCCTCCACTTT. Translation gives CASSRSGTGQRVPLHF.

A few counts support this clone. In the same sample, other DNA sequences code for this CDR3. The CDR3 is CASRGTGTYEQYF. As DNA, the CDR3 is TGTGCCAGCAGGGGGACAGGGACCTACGAGCAGTACTTC. The chain couples TRBV2 to TRBJ2-7; 9 bases agree with TRBD1. With 6 bases clipped from V and 2 bases from J, the junction kept 2 bases outside the gene matches. Germline CDR1 reads SNHLY; CDR2 reads FYNNEI. The CDR3 spans 13 residues.

V gene TRBV6-1 combines with J gene TRBJ2-7; no clear D. V lost 2 bases, J lost 0 bases, and 8 bases lay in between. The V gene's germline CDR1 is MNHNS and CDR2 SASEGT. This CDR3 is built from 14 residues. The CDR3 bases are TGTGCCAGCAGTGAACAGGCTAGCTCCTACGAGCAGTACTTC. Its translation is CASSEQASSYEQYF.

The rearrangement links TRBV10-3 to TRBJ2-3; either TRBD1 or TRBD2 may supply D (5 bases each). The V gene's germline CDR1 is ENHRY and CDR2 SYGVKD. The CDR3 covers 13 residues. V lost 10 bases to trimming and J lost 2 bases, with 13 bases between them. CDR3 coding DNA: TGTGCCACCGCTCGGGACCCCACAGATACGCAGTATTTT. Its protein product is CATARDPTDTQYF.

CDR3: CASRLGIQRGRETQYF. The CDR3 nucleotides read TGTGCCAGCAGGTTGGGGATCCAACGCGGGAGGGAGACCCAGTACTTC. This chain uses TRBV27 with TRBJ2-5; TRBD2 aligns across 8 bases. This CDR3 is built from 16 residues. Losses at the gene ends were 6 bases for V and 5 bases for J; bases not matched to a gene: 14. Looked up from germline, CDR1 is MNHEY and CDR2 is SMNVEV (reference sequence).

The V and J genes are TRBV18 and TRBJ2-2, with unresolved D. Germline loops: CDR1 KGHSH, CDR2 LQKENI. CDR3 size: 15 residues. V lost 3 bases and J 0 bases, leaving 8 bases between the germline ends. Here the CDR3 reads CASSPPAANTGELFF. In DNA form, the CDR3 reads TGTGCCAGCTCACCCCCGGCAGCGAACACCGGGGAGCTGTTTTTT.

This clone was observed a single time. The V call is TRBV6-5, the J call TRBJ2-3; tentatively, D is TRBD2 (5 bases). Trimming left V 2 bases short and J 8 bases short, with 11 bases between. The CDR3 has 13 residues. Germline values: CDR1 MNHEY, CDR2 SVGAGI. CDR3 in amino acids: CASSYDPGSTQYF. The CDR3 coding sequence is TGTGCCAGCAGTTACGATCCGGGAAGTACGCAGTATTTT.

The rearrangement uses TRBV2 and TRBJ1-3; 8 bases are shared with TRBD1. CDR1 and CDR2 (germline): SNHLY, FYNNEI. V gave up 8 bases and J gave up 4 bases; unmatched junction bases: 4. The CDR3 contains 13 residues. CDR3 coding DNA: TGTGCCAGCCGACAGGGGAACGGAAACACCATATATTTT. This sequence encodes CASRQGNGNTIYF.

The rearrangement uses TRBV11-2 and TRBJ1-1; possibly TRBD1 for D (6 bases). The germline gives CDR1 SGHAT, CDR2 FQNNGV. CDR3 length: 13 amino acids. With 5 bases removed from V and 3 bases from J, the gap between germline ends came to 10 bases. The CDR3 loop reads CASSTGIDTEAFF. In DNA form, the CDR3 reads TGTGCCAGCAGCACAGGGATAGACACTGAAGCTTTCTTT. The full variable domain, rest sourced from reference TRBV11-2 and TRBJ1-1, is EAGVAQSPRYKIIEKRQSVAFWCNPISGHATLYWYQQILGQGPKLLIQFQNNGVVDDSQLPKDRFSAERLKGVDSTLKIQPAKLEDSAVYLCASSTGIDTEAFFGQGTRLTVV.

The chain couples TRBV19 to TRBJ1-5; a weak D match, TRBD1 (5 bases). The germline V and J ends were trimmed by 5 bases and 9 bases, with 14 bases remaining between them. This CDR3 has 13 residues. Germline CDR1 and CDR2: LNHDA and SQIVND (reference sequence). The CDR3 sequence: CASSLGGRRPQHF. For the CDR3, the DNA is TGTGCCAGTAGTCTCGGGGGTAGAAGGCCCCAGCATTTT.

V is TRBV6-5 and J is TRBJ1-6, with D hard to call. The CDR3 length is 13 residues. Germline V gene lookup returns CDR1 MNHEY and CDR2 SVGAGI. V was clipped by 7 bases and J by 8 bases, with 12 bases between them. The CDR3 sequence: CASKTLLDSPLHF. In nucleotides, the CDR3 is TGTGCCAGCAAAACTCTCCTAGATTCACCCCTCCACTTT.

The chain is built from TRBV29-1 and TRBJ2-5; no clear D gene. The germline V and J ends were trimmed by 7 bases and 4 bases, with 16 bases remaining between them. Germline CDR1 reads SQVTM; CDR2 reads ANQGSEA. The CDR3 is 13 amino acids. Written as DNA, the CDR3 is TGCAGCGCCCGCCTCCCCGGTCCAGAGACCCAGTACTTC. Amino acids: CSARLPGPETQYF.

This chain uses TRBV9 with TRBJ2-2; D is undetermined. The CDR3 contains 10 residues. V was shortened by 2 bases and J by 13 bases, with 6 bases between the two germline ends. Germline V lookup: CDR1 SGDLS, CDR2 YYNGEE. The CDR3 loop is CASSVPRLFF. CDR3 nucleotides: TGTGCCAGCAGCGTCCCGCGGCTGTTTTTT.

The rearrangement uses TRBV15 and TRBJ2-3; D unclear. V lost 1 base, J lost 4 bases, and 9 bases lay in between. CDR1 is LNHNV and CDR2 is YYDKDF in the germline V gene (reference sequence). The CDR3 has 14 amino acids. CDR3 bases: TGTGCCACCAGCAGAGTAATGCAAGCAGATACGCAGTATTTT. Its protein is CATSRVMQADTQYF.

This sequence joins TRBV12-5 and TRBJ1-3; unclear D gene. Germline CDR1 and CDR2: LGHNT and FRNRAP. Trimming pared 1 base from V and 0 bases from J, leaving 7 bases between. The CDR3 consists of 15 residues. The DNA of the CDR3 is TGTGCTAGTGGTTTGGGCAGAATCTCTGGAAACACCATATATTTT. It specifies CASGLGRISGNTIYF.

This clone was seen only a few times. The J gene is TRBJ2-1, the V gene TRBV5-4, with 8 nucleotides matching TRBD2. This CDR3 is 15 amino acids long. V trimming: 1 base; J trimming: 1 base; junction bases outside the gene matches: 1. Germline lookup yields CDR1 SGHNT and CDR2 YYREEE (reference sequence). The CDR3 nucleotides are TGTGCCAGCAGCTTGTTAGCGGGATCCTACAATGAGCAGTTCTTC. Encoded protein: CASSLLAGSYNEQFF. Full variable domain (missing parts from reference TRBV5-4 and TRBJ2-1): ETGVTQSPTHLIKTRGQQVTLRCSSQSGHNTVSWYQQALGQGPQFIFQYYREEENGRGNFPPRFSGLQFPNYSSELNVNALELDDSALYLCASSLLAGSYNEQFFGPGTRLTVL.

This rearrangement joins TRBV11-2 to TRBJ1-2; 7 bases agree with TRBD1. The length of the CDR3 is 15 residues. From germline, CDR1 is SGHAT and CDR2 FQNNGV. After removal of 6 bases from V and 2 bases from J, the junction contained 9 bases not matched to a gene. The DNA for the CDR3 is TGTGCCAGCAGTCCCGGGCAGGGGGTAAACTATGGCTACACCTTC. Translation: CASSPGQGVNYGYTF.

This clone has a handful of counts. This chain connects TRBV19 to TRBJ1-1, with 8 positions matching TRBD1. V lost 5 bases, J lost 4 bases, and 15 bases stayed unmatched. This CDR3 is 17 amino acids long. Germline V gene lookup returns CDR1 LNHDA and CDR2 SQIVND (reference sequence). CDR3 sequence: CASSPRDRWVSSTEAFF. The CDR3 DNA reads as TGTGCCAGTAGTCCCCGGGACAGGTGGGTCTCGAGCACTGAAGCTTTCTTT.

The CDR3 region is CASSETGTGATLRTDTQYF. The CDR3 coding sequence is TGTGCCAGCAGCGAAACCGGGACAGGGGCCACCCTACGCACAGATACGCAGTATTTT. This chain uses TRBV7-3 with TRBJ2-3; TRBD1 matches 10 bases. The CDR3 is 19 amino acids. Germline loops: CDR1 SGHTA, CDR2 FQGTGA. V was pared by 5 bases and J by 1 base, with 15 bases of the junction left unmatched.

The chain recombines TRBV7-3 with TRBJ2-6, with a weak D call TRBD2 (7 bases). Germline V gene sequence: CDR1 SGHTA, CDR2 FQGTGA. The CDR3 runs 15 residues. V was pared by 5 bases and J by 3 bases, with 11 bases between. The CDR3 loop reads CASSRGGLGANVLTF. CDR3 sequence (DNA): TGTGCCAGCAGCCGCGGGGGCCTTGGGGCCAACGTCCTGACTTTC.

The chain links TRBV29-1 to TRBJ1-1; D is unclear. Germline V gene lookup returns CDR1 SQVTM and CDR2 ANQGSEA. This CDR3 region has 12 residues. The V end lost 4 bases, the J end lost 1 base, and 7 bases lay between the germline ends. CDR3 coding DNA: TGCAGCGTTGGCGTTTGGAACACTGAAGCTTTCTTT. This sequence encodes CSVGVWNTEAFF. Full variable domain (rest looked up from reference TRBV29-1 and TRBJ1-1): SAVISQKPSRDICQRGTSLTIQCQVDSQVTMMFWYRQQPGQSLTLIATANQGSEATYESGFVIDKFPISRPNLTFSTLTVSNMSPEDSSIYLCSVGVWNTEAFFGQGTRLTVV.

The chain couples TRBV28 to TRBJ2-3; 12 bases fit TRBD2. The CDR3 is 20 amino acids. CDR1 MDHEN and CDR2 SYDVKM come from the germline V gene. V lost 5 bases, J lost 0 bases, and 15 bases stayed unmatched. Here the CDR3 DNA reads TGTGCCAGCAGTACCCGACAGCCGGGACTAGCGGGTCCTAGCACAGATACGCAGTATTTT. This codes for CASSTRQPGLAGPSTDTQYF.

The gene calls are TRBV6-5 and TRBJ2-7; a possible D gene is TRBD2 (6 bases). Germline V lookup: CDR1 MNHEY, CDR2 SVGAGI. CDR3 length equals 13 residues. V shed 6 bases and J shed 7 bases, with 16 bases lying between them. The CDR3 DNA reads as TGTGCCAGCAGAACCGTTGGTGGAGGGGAGCAGTACTTC. This encodes CASRTVGGGEQYF.

The V gene is TRBV30, the J gene TRBJ1-1, with a possible D match to TRBD1 (5 bases). V was trimmed by 8 bases and J by 0 bases, leaving 25 bases between them. Germline CDR1 reads GTSNPN; CDR2 reads SVGIG (reference sequence). This CDR3 region has 17 residues. CDR3: CAGRQMGSQYLNTEAFF. The CDR3, as DNA: TGTGCCGGAAGACAGATGGGCAGCCAATATTTGAACACTGAAGCTTTCTTT.

This chain connects TRBV18 to TRBJ2-2, with D uncertain. V was trimmed by 5 bases and J by 4 bases, leaving 14 bases between them. Germline loops: CDR1 KGHSH, CDR2 LQKENI. The CDR3 spans 15 residues. The CDR3 bases are TGTGCCAGCTCATCGGCTGCAGGCTTCACCGGGGAGCTGTTTTTT. Its protein product is CASSSAAGFTGELFF. Together with reference TRBV18 and TRBJ2-2, the CDR3 gives the full variable domain: NAGVMQNPRHLVRRRGQEARLRCSPMKGHSHVYWYRQLPEEGLKFMVYLQKENIIDESGMPKERFSAEFPKEGPSILRIQQVVRGDSAAYFCASSSAAGFTGELFFGEGSRLTVL.

This clone has more than one count but fewer than ten. The chain combines TRBV2 with TRBJ1-4, with 11 bases lining up with TRBD1. After removal of 6 bases from V and 8 bases from J, the junction contained 5 bases not matched to a gene. This CDR3 has 14 amino acids. CDR1 and CDR2 (germline): SNHLY, FYNNEI. CDR3 protein: CASRWGTGGEKLFF. CDR3 nucleotide sequence: TGTGCCAGCAGGTGGGGGACAGGGGGAGAAAAACTGTTTTTT.

This chain links TRBV21-1 with TRBJ2-7; TRBD2, the table's D call, lacks a check against the DNA. TRBV21-1 is termed a pseudogene. The CDR3 spans 16 residues. For the CDR3, the DNA is TGTGCCAGCAGTCGTCTCTTCAGCGGGAGAAGGTACGAGCAGTACTTC. Translating gives CASSRLFSGRRYEQYF.

This clone was detected once. The chain carries TRBV5-1 and TRBJ2-7, with D possibly being TRBD2 (5 bases). There are 16 residues in the CDR3. V gave up 2 bases and J gave up 2 bases, with 17 bases separating them. Germline assignment: CDR1 SGHRS and CDR2 YFSETQ. The CDR3 coding sequence is TGCGCCAGCAGCTTAGTCGCTACTAGTAGGCCCTACGAGCAGTACTTC. It yields the protein CASSLVATSRPYEQYF.

The chain employs TRBV30 and TRBJ1-1, with 7 bases fitting TRBD1. CDR3 length: 15 residues. Germline V gene lookup returns CDR1 GTSNPN and CDR2 SVGIG (reference sequence). Trimming removed 2 bases from V and 3 bases from J; junction bases left unmatched: 9. Here the CDR3 reads CAWSSNPQGDTEAFF. In DNA form, the CDR3 reads TGTGCCTGGAGTTCTAATCCCCAGGGGGACACTGAAGCTTTCTTT.